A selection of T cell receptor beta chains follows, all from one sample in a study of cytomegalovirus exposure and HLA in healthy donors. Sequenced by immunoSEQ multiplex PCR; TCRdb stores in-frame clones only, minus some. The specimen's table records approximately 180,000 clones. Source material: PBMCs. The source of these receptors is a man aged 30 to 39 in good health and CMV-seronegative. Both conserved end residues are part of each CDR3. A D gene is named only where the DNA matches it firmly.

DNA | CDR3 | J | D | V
TGTGCCAGCAGGTCGGCGAGCGGGAGCAAAGAGACCCAGTACTTC | CASRSASGSKETQYF | TRBJ2-5 | TRBD2 | TRBV5-4
TGCGCCAGCAGCTTGCCCAAAGCGGGAGGCTCCAATGAGCAGTTCTTC | CASSLPKAGGSNEQFF | TRBJ2-1 | TRBD2 | TRBV5-1
TGCGCCAGCAGCTTGGCAGGGGAGAGCTCCTACAATGAGCAGTTCTTC | CASSLAGESSYNEQFF | TRBJ2-1 | NA | TRBV5-1
TGTGCCAGCAGCTTGGAAAGGGGCCCGGGACACAGGAATCAGCCCCAGCATTTT | CASSLERGPGHRNQPQHF | TRBJ1-5 | NA | TRBV5-5
TGTGCCAGCAGCCCATCTAGCGGGGCCGCTATCACCGGGGAGCTGTTTTTT | CASSPSSGAAITGELFF | TRBJ2-2 | TRBD2 | TRBV11-1
TGCAGCGTGACCGGGACAGGGGCATTCTACGAGCAGTACTTC | CSVTGTGAFYEQYF | TRBJ2-7 | TRBD1 | TRBV29-1
TGTGCCAGCAGTGAAGCCCCGGGAATAAGCTCCTACGAGCAGTACTTC | CASSEAPGISSYEQYF | TRBJ2-7 | NA | TRBV2
TGTGCCAGCAGTTTATGGGGGCGTGGGACTACGCGTGGCTACACCTTC | CASSLWGRGTTRGYTF | TRBJ1-2 | NA | TRBV27
TGTGCCAGCAGCTTAGGACAGGAATCACATGGCTACACCTTC | CASSLGQESHGYTF | TRBJ1-2 | NA | TRBV7-9
TGTGCCAGTAGTAGAGGACTAGCGGCACAGGGGGGCGGGGAGCTGTTTTTT | CASSRGLAAQGGGELFF | TRBJ2-2 | TRBD2 | TRBV19
TGTGCCAGTAGTATAGATGGTCCCGCGCGCGGGGTTACTGGGGCCAACGTCCTGACTTTC | CASSIDGPARGVTGANVLTF | TRBJ2-6 | NA | TRBV19
TGCGCCAGCAGCTTGGCGGGACAGGGGAACTATGGCTACACCTTC | CASSLAGQGNYGYTF | TRBJ1-2 | TRBD1 | TRBV5-1
TGCGCCAGCAGCTTGGAGCGGGACACTAATGAAAAACTGTTTTTT | CASSLERDTNEKLFF | TRBJ1-4 | NA | TRBV5-1
TGCGCCAGCAGCTTGGACATCTCCTACGAGCAGTACTTC | CASSLDISYEQYF | TRBJ2-7 | NA | TRBV5-1
TGTGCCAGCAGCTTTTTGACTTACTCTGGAAACACCATATATTTT | CASSFLTYSGNTIYF | TRBJ1-3 | NA | TRBV7-9
TGTGCCAGCAGCCTATATGGACTAGCATCCAATGAGCAGTTCTTC | CASSLYGLASNEQFF | TRBJ2-1 | TRBD2 | TRBV9
TGTGCCAGCAGCCTCGGGACAGGGGTGCCCATATATTTT | CASSLGTGVPIYF | TRBJ1-3 | TRBD1 | TRBV5-6
TGCGCCAGCAGCTTTATGAGTGGGGAGAAAGAGACCCAGTACTTC | CASSFMSGEKETQYF | TRBJ2-5 | NA | TRBV5-1
TGTGCCAGCTCACCTACGTTAGACCGACAGGGTGAAGCTTTCTTT | CASSPTLDRQGEAFF | TRBJ1-1 | TRBD1 | TRBV18
TGTGCCAGCAACCGGGCGGGAGGGCCCAATGAGCAGTTCTTC | CASNRAGGPNEQFF | TRBJ2-1 | TRBD2 | TRBV25-1
TGTGCCAGCAGCTTCGTTCGGGGGGGATCCTACAATGAGCAGTTCTTC | CASSFVRGGSYNEQFF | TRBJ2-1 | TRBD2 | TRBV5-5
TGTGCCAGCAGCTCGCCTCCTGAGGGACAGGGGCCTTACTACGAGCAGTACTTC | CASSSPPEGQGPYYEQYF | TRBJ2-7 | TRBD1 | TRBV7-9
TGTGCCAGCCGTAGCGGGCGGGTCCCCGACGAGCAGTACTTC | CASRSGRVPDEQYF | TRBJ2-7 | TRBD2 | TRBV2
TGTGCCAGCAGTTACGGAGCCCCGGAACAGGGCGAAAGACCGTTC | CASSYGAPEQGERPF | TRBJ1-2 | NA | TRBV6-5
TGTGCCATCAGTGAGGAGCAGGGGATAGACACTGAAGCTTTCTTT | CAISEEQGIDTEAFF | TRBJ1-1 | NA | TRBV10-3
TGTGCCAGCAGCCACGGACTAGCGGGAGGCCTTGAGCAGTTCTTC | CASSHGLAGGLEQFF | TRBJ2-1 | TRBD2 | TRBV7-6
TGTGCCAGTAGTATTATCAGTACCGGGGGACAGAATGAGCAGTTCTTC | CASSIISTGGQNEQFF | TRBJ2-1 | NA | TRBV19
TGCGCCAGCAGCTTGGTGACAGATATGAACACTGAAGCTTTCTTT | CASSLVTDMNTEAFF | TRBJ1-1 | NA | TRBV5-1
TGTGCCAGCAGCTTAGACCCCGCGGCCTATAATTCACCCCTCCACTTT | CASSLDPAAYNSPLHF | TRBJ1-6 | NA | TRBV7-8
TGTGCCAGCATCGAGACAGTGAACACTGAAGCTTTCTTT | CASIETVNTEAFF | TRBJ1-1 | NA | TRBV2
TGTGCCAGCAGCCAAGGGCGACTAGCGGGACATACAGATACGCAGTATTTT | CASSQGRLAGHTDTQYF | TRBJ2-3 | TRBD2 | TRBV14
TGTGCCAGCAGTTTAACCAGGGGAGTTGAAGATACGCAGTATTTT | CASSLTRGVEDTQYF | TRBJ2-3 | NA | TRBV27
TGTGCCAGCAGCGTTAAAGATGGGGGGTACGAGCAGTACTTC | CASSVKDGGYEQYF | TRBJ2-7 | NA | TRBV9
TGTGCCAGCAGTTACTCCGGACAGGGGAATCAGCCCCAGCATTTT | CASSYSGQGNQPQHF | TRBJ1-5 | TRBD1 | TRBV6-5
TGTGCCAGCAGCTTTACAGCGGCGGGAGAGACCCAGTACTTC | CASSFTAAGETQYF | TRBJ2-5 | NA | TRBV5-5
TGTGCCAGCAGCGTAGAAGGGGAGGACACTGAAGCTTTCTTT | CASSVEGEDTEAFF | TRBJ1-1 | NA | TRBV9
TGTGCCAGCAGTGAACAGGGGGGCACTGAAGCTTTCTTT | CASSEQGGTEAFF | TRBJ1-1 | TRBD1 | TRBV6-4
TGCGCCAGCAGCTTCCAAGGACAGTTGAACACTGAAGCTTTCTTT | CASSFQGQLNTEAFF | TRBJ1-1 | NA | TRBV5-1
TGTGCCAGCAGTTCAACCGGGACAGGGATTTGGCCCCAGCATTTT | CASSSTGTGIWPQHF | TRBJ1-5 | TRBD1 | TRBV27
TGTGCCTGGACCCGGGGGTGGGACAGCCTCCAAGAGACCCAGTACTTC | CAWTRGWDSLQETQYF | TRBJ2-5 | NA | TRBV30
TGCGCCAGCAGCCAAGAAGCGTTCCCAAACAATGAGCAGTTCTTC | CASSQEAFPNNEQFF | TRBJ2-1 | NA | TRBV4-3
TGCGCCAGCAGCTTGAGAGGGGGTGGCACAGATACGCAGTATTTT | CASSLRGGGTDTQYF | TRBJ2-3 | NA | TRBV5-1
TGTGCCTGGAGTGGACAGGCCGAAGGGGGCTACACCTTC | CAWSGQAEGGYTF | TRBJ1-2 | NA | TRBV30
TGTGCCAGCAGCTCCGAAGCGGACAGATACAATGAGCAGTTCTTC | CASSSEADRYNEQFF | TRBJ2-1 | NA | TRBV11-3
TGTGCCAGCAGCCTAGGAGGGTCCTACGAGCAGTACTTC | CASSLGGSYEQYF | TRBJ2-7 | NA | TRBV4-2
TGTGCCAGCAGCGTAGCTACCCCCCCGCACTACGAGCAGTACTTC | CASSVATPPHYEQYF | TRBJ2-7 | NA | TRBV9
TGTGCCAGCAGCCTGGACAGGGCGGGGAACACTGAAGCTTTCTTT | CASSLDRAGNTEAFF | TRBJ1-1 | TRBD1 | TRBV5-6
TGTGCCAGCAGACGGGATAGTAAAAGAAACACAGATACGCAGTATTTT | CASRRDSKRNTDTQYF | TRBJ2-3 | NA | TRBV6-6
TGTGCCTGGAGTAAGCTGTCGGAGCAGTACTTC | CAWSKLSEQYF | TRBJ2-7 | NA | TRBV30
TGTGCCTGGAGTGTAGGCGGGACAGCCTCCTACGAGCAGTACTTC | CAWSVGGTASYEQYF | TRBJ2-7 | NA | TRBV30
TGCGCCAGCAGCCAAGCTTGGCTGGGGACTAGCGGATACAATGAGCAGTTCTTC | CASSQAWLGTSGYNEQFF | TRBJ2-1 | TRBD2 | TRBV4-1
TGTGCCAGCAGCCCGGAGGCTAGCGGGGGCTCTGGGGCCAACGTCCTGACTTTC | CASSPEASGGSGANVLTF | TRBJ2-6 | TRBD2 | TRBV11-1
TGTGCCAGCTCACCACCGGTGACAGGGATCACCGGGGAGCTGTTTTTT | CASSPPVTGITGELFF | TRBJ2-2 | TRBD1 | TRBV18